A selection of T cell receptor beta chains follows, all from one sample in a study of CD8 T cells in ankylosing spondylitis. MiXCR was run by TCRdb on the 5' RACE reads, yielding one entry per CDR3 protein. The sample comprises more than 150,000 distinct CDR3 sequences, 11% of which are singletons, and about 28% rests with the top ten. Material for sequencing was blood, either unsorted or a sorted T cell fraction (not recorded which). Receptors originate from a male donor with ankylosing spondylitis or in good health (not recorded which). Both conserved end residues are part of each CDR3. Each record gives: J gene, clone size, D gene, V gene, CDR3 DNA, CDR3 protein. D genes are given only for firm matches. Part of the rows lack a size; the others show once, few, many or a class for expanded clones.

>TRBJ2-7|many|NA|TRBV27
TGTGCCAGCAGTTTAGAAGCAGTCGGCTCCTACGAGCAGTACTTC
CASSLEAVGSYEQYF
>TRBJ2-1|many|TRBD1|TRBV6-1
TGTGCCAGCAGGAGGGGACAGGGGACCTACAATGAGCAGTTCTTC
CASRRGQGTYNEQFF
>TRBJ2-7|many|NA|TRBV6-2/TRBV6-3
TGTGCCAGCATCGCGGGCCCCCCACTAGGTTCTTTGTACGAGCAGTACTTC
CASIAGPPLGSLYEQYF
>TRBJ2-1|many|NA|TRBV6-1
TGTGCCAGCGATAGGCAGAGCTCCTACAATGAGCAGTTCTTC
CASDRQSSYNEQFF
>TRBJ2-3|many|NA|TRBV20-1
TGCAGTGCCCATCGAGGGGATACGCAGTATTTT
CSAHRGDTQYF
>TRBJ2-5|few|TRBD1|TRBV5-1
TGCGCCAGCAGCTCTTCCGGGACAGGGACATTGGAGACCCAGTACTTC
CASSSSGTGTLETQYF
>TRBJ2-5|NA|NA|TRBV6-2/TRBV6-3
TGTGCCAGCAGTTACTCAGGTTTGGGGGAGACCCAGTACTTC
CASSYSGLGETQYF
>TRBJ2-2|NA|NA|TRBV7-2
TGTGCCAGCAGCTTCCCGAACGGGGAGCTGTTTTTT
CASSFPNGELFF
>TRBJ2-5|few|NA|TRBV2
TGTGCCAGCAGCGGGACTCCGGGACTCACCGCCCAAGAGACCCAGTACTTC
CASSGTPGLTAQETQYF
>TRBJ1-1|few|NA|TRBV7-2
TGTGCCAGCAGTCCGGGTAGCGGGGGGAGGAACACTGAAGCTTTCTTT
CASSPGSGGRNTEAFF
>TRBJ2-7|NA|TRBD2|TRBV6-1
TGTGCCAGCAGATCGACTAGCGGGCCTTTCTACGAGCAGTACTTC
CASRSTSGPFYEQYF
>TRBJ2-6|few|NA|TRBV7-6
TGTGCCAGCAGCCCAGGGGCGCTTGGGGCCAACGTCCTGACTTTC
CASSPGALGANVLTF
>TRBJ1-1|many|NA|TRBV3-1
TGTGCCAGCAGCCAAACAGAGAACACTGAAGCTTTCTTT
CASSQTENTEAFF
>TRBJ2-2|few|NA|TRBV7-2
TGTGCCAGCAGCCCTCGGGTGACGGAGCTGTTTTTT
CASSPRVTELFF
>TRBJ1-1|NA|NA|TRBV4-2
TGTGCCAGCAGCCAAGAGATGACAGTGAACACTGAAGCTTTCTTT
CASSQEMTVNTEAFF
>TRBJ1-6|NA|TRBD1|TRBV5-1
TGCGCCAGCAGCCCCCAGACAGGGGACTCACCCCTCCACTTT
CASSPQTGDSPLHF